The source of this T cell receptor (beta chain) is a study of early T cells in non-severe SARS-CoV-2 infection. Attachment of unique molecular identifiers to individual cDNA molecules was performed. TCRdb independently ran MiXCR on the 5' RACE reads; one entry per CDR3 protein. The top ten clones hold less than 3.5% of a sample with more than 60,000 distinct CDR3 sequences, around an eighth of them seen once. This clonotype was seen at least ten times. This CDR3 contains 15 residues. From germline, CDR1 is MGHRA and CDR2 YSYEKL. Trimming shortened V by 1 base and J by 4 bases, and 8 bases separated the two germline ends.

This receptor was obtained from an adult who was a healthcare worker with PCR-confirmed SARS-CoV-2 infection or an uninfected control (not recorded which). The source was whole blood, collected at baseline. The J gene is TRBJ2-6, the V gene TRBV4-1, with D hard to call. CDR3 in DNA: TGCGCCAGCAGCCAAGTTGTTCTAGGGGCCAACGTCCTGACTTTC. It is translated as CASSQVVLGANVLTF.